These 29 T cell receptor beta chains were sequenced from one sample in a study of blood T cell repertoires in COVID-19. Produced via immunoSEQ multiplex PCR; TCRdb's table is partial and in-frame only. The sample yields around 190,000 clones, around nine tenths seen once. Sequencing input: peripheral blood. These receptors came from a man in his fifties or sixties with COVID-19, enrolled during active disease.

This chain links TRBV27 with TRBJ2-7, with 8 nucleotides matching TRBD2. The length of the CDR3 is 16 residues. The J segment lost 2 bases and the V segment lost 5 bases, leaving 11 bases of the junction unmatched. Germline V lookup: CDR1 MNHEY, CDR2 SMNVEV (reference sequence). The DNA of the CDR3 is TGTGCCAGCAGTGCTGGCCTGGGTAGCGGGGCCTACGAGCAGTACTTC. This codes for CASSAGLGSGAYEQYF.

The gene calls are TRBV6-5 and TRBJ2-1; D is perhaps TRBD1 (6 bases). CDR3 length: 15 amino acids. CDR1 MNHEY and CDR2 SVGAGI come from the germline V gene. The V gene lost 2 bases and the J gene lost 5 bases, with 13 bases spanning the gap. The CDR3 protein is CASSYTGFPDNEQFF. For the CDR3, the DNA is TGTGCCAGCAGTTACACAGGGTTCCCTGACAATGAGCAGTTCTTC.

The chain couples TRBV15 to TRBJ2-1, with D perhaps matching TRBD2 (5 bases). Trimming left V 1 base short and J 0 bases short, with 10 bases between. The CDR3 has 16 amino acids. Per germline, CDR1 LNHNV and CDR2 YYDKDF (reference sequence). The CDR3 DNA reads TGTGCCACCAGCAGAGTTCCGGGAATCTCCTACAATGAGCAGTTCTTC. The encoded protein is CATSRVPGISYNEQFF.

This chain connects TRBV19 to TRBJ2-5; 12 nucleotides align to TRBD2. Germline-derived CDR1 and CDR2 are LNHDA and SQIVND (reference sequence). CDR3 length equals 16 residues. The junction had 3 bases not matched to a gene; V was cut back by 2 bases and J by 2 bases. CDR3 DNA: TGTGCCAGTAGTATACTAGCGGGGGGGCCTCAAGAGACCCAGTACTTC. Residues: CASSILAGGPQETQYF.

The V gene is TRBV2, the J gene TRBJ2-2, with TRBD2 matching 16 bases. The CDR3 is 15 amino acids. Trimming cost V 10 bases and J 5 bases; bases outside gene matches: 4. The V gene's germline CDR1 is SNHLY and CDR2 FYNNEI. The chain's CDR3 is CAKGLAGGVTGELFF. CDR3 DNA: TGTGCCAAGGGACTAGCGGGAGGGGTGACCGGGGAGCTGTTTTTT.

This CDR3 is CASSETGMAYGYTF. The CDR3 DNA sequence: TGTGCCAGCAGCGAAACGGGGATGGCCTATGGCTACACCTTC. This chain joins TRBV5-4 and TRBJ1-2; no clear D. Germline V gene lookup returns CDR1 SGHNT and CDR2 YYREEE (reference sequence). This CDR3 has 14 residues. V was trimmed by 4 bases and J by 4 bases, leaving 14 bases between them.

This clone was seen just once. V usage is TRBV7-3 and J usage is TRBJ2-2; 10 bases align to TRBD2. The CDR3 runs to 19 residues. V was pared by 6 bases and J by 1 base, with 14 bases of the junction left unmatched. Per the germline V gene, CDR1 is SGHTA and CDR2 is FQGTGA. The CDR3, as DNA: TGTGCCAGCAGTTCTTCAGGACTAGCGGACGCGATGAACACCGGGGAGCTGTTTTTT. It is translated as CASSSSGLADAMNTGELFF.

The chain uses TRBV19 and TRBJ2-2, with TRBD1 identical over 8 bases. The CDR3 sequence is 14 residues long. With V trimmed by 6 bases and J by 3 bases, 3 bases remained unmatched. Germline CDR1 is LNHDA and CDR2 is SQIVND (reference sequence). This CDR3 is CASSLTGDTGELFF. In DNA form, the CDR3 reads TGTGCCAGTAGCTTGACAGGGGACACCGGGGAGCTGTTTTTT. Full variable domain (rest looked up from reference TRBV19 and TRBJ2-2): DGGITQSPKYLFRKEGQNVTLSCEQNLNHDAMYWYRQDPGQGLRLIYYSQIVNDFQKGDIAEGYSVSREKKESFPLTVTSAQKNPTAFYLCASSLTGDTGELFFGEGSRLTVL.

This chain joins TRBV27 and TRBJ2-1, with D perhaps TRBD2 (5 bases). CDR1 and CDR2 (germline): MNHEY, SMNVEV (reference sequence). The CDR3 totals 15 residues. Trimming shortened V by 6 bases and J by 8 bases, and 20 bases separated the two germline ends. CDR3 in DNA: TGTGCCAGCAGGCCCCCTATGGGAGAGTTCCATGAGCAGTTCTTC. It is translated as CASRPPMGEFHEQFF.

Concerning this clone itself: Its ends do not fully match the called genes, so a read error is possible. The chain carries TRBV5-4 and TRBJ2-3, with TRBD2 matching over 9 bases. CDR3 length: 15 residues. Germline loops: CDR1 SGHNT, CDR2 YYREEE (reference sequence). The CDR3 sequence is CASSLGGTSRDTQYF. The CDR3 DNA reads as TGTGCCAGCAGCTTGGGCGGGACTAGCAGAGATACGCAGTATTTT.

The chain has TRBV6-2 or TRBV6-3 and TRBJ2-1; 8 bases fit TRBD2. This CDR3 region has 18 residues. CDR1 and CDR2 (germline): MNHEY, SVGEGT. V was pared by 0 bases and J by 4 bases, with 11 bases of the junction left unmatched. This CDR3 is CASSYSLAARVLYNEQFF. The CDR3 coding sequence is TGTGCCAGCAGTTACTCACTAGCGGCCCGTGTTCTTTACAATGAGCAGTTCTTC.

The chain carries TRBV7-2 and TRBJ1-5; no clear D gene. Germline V gene lookup returns CDR1 SGHTA and CDR2 FQGNSA. The CDR3 has 15 residues. V was trimmed by 0 bases and J by 7 bases, leaving 13 bases between them. In DNA form, the CDR3 reads TGTGCCAGCAGCTTAGCGAGGAGGGCGGAGCAGCCCCAGCATTTT. Protein product: CASSLARRAEQPQHF.

This chain joins TRBV10-3 and TRBJ2-7, with D possibly matching TRBD2 (5 bases). Germline assignment: CDR1 ENHRY and CDR2 SYGVKD. The CDR3 sequence is 14 residues long. Trimming removed 0 bases at V and 2 bases at J, with 8 bases between. The CDR3 DNA is TGTGCCATCAGTGAGTCGGGGAGAGCCTACGAGCAGTACTTC. Its protein is CAISESGRAYEQYF.

J is TRBJ1-6 and V is TRBV27, with TRBD1 as a possible D gene (6 bases). The CDR3 runs 19 residues. The V gene's germline CDR1 is MNHEY and CDR2 SMNVEV (reference sequence). The germline V and J ends were trimmed by 2 bases and 4 bases, with 21 bases remaining between them. CDR3 amino acids: CASSLASGDPWGYNSPLHF. The CDR3 DNA follows: TGTGCCAGCAGTTTAGCGTCAGGGGACCCATGGGGTTATAATTCACCCCTCCACTTT.

The chain's CDR3 is CASSSRPRVGNSPLHF. CDR3 DNA: TGTGCCAGTAGTAGCCGCCCCAGGGTGGGGAATTCACCCCTCCACTTT. The V and J genes are TRBV19 and TRBJ1-6, with TRBD1 as a possible D gene (5 bases). CDR1 and CDR2 from the germline V gene are LNHDA and SQIVND (reference sequence). V lost 4 bases and J 7 bases, leaving 17 bases between the germline ends. This CDR3 is built from 16 residues.

J is TRBJ2-2 and V is TRBV7-9; D call uncertain. V shed 5 bases and J shed 1 base, with 2 bases lying between them. CDR3 size: 12 residues. CDR1 is SEHNR and CDR2 is FQNEAQ in the germline V gene (reference sequence). The CDR3 region has the DNA TGTGCCAGCAGCCTGAACACCGGGGAGCTGTTTTTT. Translated, it gives CASSLNTGELFF.

This rearrangement joins TRBV10-3 to TRBJ2-7, with a tentative D call TRBD2 (5 bases). The germline V gene encodes CDR1 ENHRY and CDR2 SYGVKD. The CDR3 length is 15 residues. V shed 4 bases and J shed 1 base, with 14 bases lying between them. The CDR3 loop reads CAISGSVGGSYEQYF. In DNA, the CDR3 is TGTGCCATCAGTGGGTCGGTGGGCGGGTCCTACGAGCAGTACTTC.

V gene TRBV28 combines with J gene TRBJ1-2; TRBD1 aligns across 8 bases. This CDR3 has 13 residues. Germline V gives CDR1 MDHEN, CDR2 SYDVKM. J was trimmed by 8 bases and V by 5 bases; bases with no gene match: 7. Here the CDR3 reads CASSQTGVRGYTF. CDR3 bases: TGTGCCAGCAGTCAGACAGGGGTCCGGGGCTACACCTTC.

The chain uses TRBV28 and TRBJ2-5, with TRBD2 matching over 13 bases. The CDR3 is 16 residues long. J gave up 3 bases and V 5 bases, and 6 bases lay outside the gene matches. The germline V gene has CDR1 MDHEN and CDR2 SYDVKM. CDR3 in amino acids: CASSPPGLAGKETQYF. In nucleotides, the CDR3 is TGTGCCAGCAGTCCCCCGGGACTAGCGGGGAAAGAGACCCAGTACTTC.

In regard to this clone: The same CDR3 arises from other DNA sequences in this sample as well. The chain joins TRBV18 to TRBJ2-2; the match to TRBD2 covers 11 bases. Per germline, CDR1 KGHSH and CDR2 LQKENI. J was trimmed by 3 bases and V by 0 bases; bases with no gene match: 0. The CDR3 length is 16 residues. In DNA form, the CDR3 reads TGTGCCAGCTCACCACCGGGACTAGCGGACACCGGGGAGCTGTTTTTT. Translating it yields CASSPPGLADTGELFF.

This rearrangement joins TRBV6-4 to TRBJ1-6; D is unclear. In germline, CDR1 is MRHNA, CDR2 SNTAGT. V dropped 7 bases and J dropped 8 bases, with 18 bases sitting between them. This CDR3 contains 15 residues. The CDR3 reads CASIPRGELDSPLHF. The DNA for the CDR3 is TGTGCCAGCATCCCACGTGGGGAGTTGGATTCACCCCTCCACTTT.

The chain links TRBV10-3 to TRBJ1-6; D perhaps matches TRBD1 (6 bases). Trimming pared 4 bases from V and 6 bases from J, leaving 25 bases between. CDR1 and CDR2 (germline): ENHRY, SYGVKD. The CDR3 runs to 19 residues. DNA of the CDR3: TGTGCCATCAGTGCGAAACCGACGGGGGGCACTGGAGGTAATTCACCCCTCCACTTT. Its protein product is CAISAKPTGGTGGNSPLHF.

This rearrangement joins TRBV5-5 to TRBJ2-2; D is possibly TRBD2 (5 bases). The CDR3 is 16 amino acids. From germline, CDR1 is SGHKS and CDR2 YYEKEE (reference sequence). Trimming stripped 4 bases from V and 4 bases from J, with 17 bases between. The CDR3 DNA sequence: TGTGCCAGCAGCCCCCAACTAGTACGTGGCACCGGGGAGCTGTTTTTT. Its translation: CASSPQLVRGTGELFF.

The V gene is TRBV19, the J gene TRBJ1-1, with TRBD1 as a possible D gene (5 bases). The V and J ends lost 3 bases and 11 bases respectively, with 16 bases between them. This CDR3 contains 13 residues. Germline assignment: CDR1 LNHDA and CDR2 SQIVND (reference sequence). CDR3 residues: CASSMDRADIAFF. DNA for the CDR3: TGTGCCAGTAGTATGGACCGGGCGGACATTGCTTTCTTT.

The rearrangement uses TRBV25-1 and TRBJ2-2, with TRBD1 matching 9 bases. Germline loops: CDR1 MGHDK, CDR2 SYGVNS. The ends lost 5 bases at V and 4 bases at J; junction bases unmatched: 5. The CDR3 consists of 15 residues. CDR3 region: CASSKQGASTGELFF. As DNA, the CDR3 is TGTGCCAGCAGTAAACAGGGGGCTAGCACCGGGGAGCTGTTTTTT.

The chain recombines TRBV6-6 with TRBJ1-1; D is uncertain. CDR3 size: 14 residues. The germline V and J ends were trimmed by 2 bases and 1 base, with 8 bases remaining between them. Germline values: CDR1 MNHNY, CDR2 SVGAGI (reference sequence). Here the CDR3 reads CASSYQAGNTEAFF. CDR3 bases: TGTGCCAGCAGTTACCAAGCCGGGAACACTGAAGCTTTCTTT.

This sequence joins TRBV19 and TRBJ2-7, with 9 bases lining up with TRBD1. CDR1 LNHDA and CDR2 SQIVND come from the germline V gene (reference sequence). V lost 6 bases, J lost 5 bases, and 5 bases stayed unmatched. CDR3 length: 13 amino acids. The CDR3 is CASRGTGSHEQYF. The CDR3 region has the DNA TGTGCCAGTAGAGGGACAGGGTCTCACGAGCAGTACTTC. The variable domain in full, completed from reference TRBV19 and TRBJ2-7, reads DGGITQSPKYLFRKEGQNVTLSCEQNLNHDAMYWYRQDPGQGLRLIYYSQIVNDFQKGDIAEGYSVSREKKESFPLTVTSAQKNPTAFYLCASRGTGSHEQYFGPGTRLTVT.

The chain joins TRBV3-1 (or the pseudogene TRBV3-2) to TRBJ2-3; 14 nucleotides line up with TRBD2. Germline assignment: CDR1 LGHDT and CDR2 YNNKEL (reference sequence). The CDR3 extends over 15 amino acids. V was pared by 10 bases and J by 6 bases, with 9 bases of the junction left unmatched. The CDR3: CATTAGTSGGDTQYF. In DNA form, the CDR3 reads TGTGCCACTACCGCCGGGACTAGCGGGGGTGATACGCAGTATTTT.

The chain joins TRBV10-2 to TRBJ2-7; tentative D call: TRBD1 (5 bases). Germline-derived CDR1 and CDR2 are WSHSY and SAAADI. The CDR3 sequence is 14 residues long. Trimming took off 3 bases at V and 5 bases at J, with 14 bases between the two ends. CDR3 in amino acids: CASSDVGVRDEQYF. CDR3 coding DNA: TGCGCCAGCAGTGATGTAGGGGTACGGGACGAGCAGTACTTC.